Given below is one T cell receptor (beta chain) in context. Its antigen is not yet known. Base qualities are missing; no much larger clone stands one base away. TCRbeta CDR3 regions were amplified from genomic DNA by means of the immunoSEQ Assay, a bias-controlled multiplex PCR. The authors' pipeline ran thus. The number of nucleated cells in each sample was estimated by amplification of reference gene primers within the assay. To quantify the absolute abundance of each unique TCRbeta CDR3 rearrangement, sequence reads were collapsed and filtered. For each sample, productive Simpson clonality was calculated as the square root of Simpson's diversity index over productive rearrangements. TCRdb mirrors the immuneACCESS table, restricted to in-frame sequences. Some clones are absent from its copies; in checked studies, under half trace to an unresolved V gene, and the reason for the others is unknown. D and trimming come from the DNA, and the V and J calls and clone size come from that table. This sample has 250,000 to 300,000 clones in its table, and about 86% of those were observed once. About 5.7% of the sample goes to the ten largest clones.

This record belongs to a study of blood T cell repertoires in COVID-19 (dated by TCRdb to the early 2020s). For context, the study as a whole: Collaborator samples came from the United States, Italy and Spain and covered acute and convalescent phases of COVID-19. The prospective study material was composed of cDNA or gDNA derived from T cells, B-cell-depleted T cells, or PBMCs. The dataset comprised deeply sampled blood TCRbeta repertoires from subjects exposed to, actively infected with, or recovered from COVID-19. The repertoires were released in a freely available public database intended as a resource for research on the immune response to SARS-CoV-2. The samples were drawn from two sources: the first 160 participants of the ongoing ImmuneRACE study, and fewer than 1,500 subjects contributed by 6 global collaborators. Nearly every sample came with metadata listing a de-identified subject ID, COVID-19 status, age in years and sex. Where available, HLA class I and class II types were obtained from metadata supplied by the sample provider rather than from assay-based typing. Paper-wide results and their limitations: The amount of clinical and demographic metadata varied by source and participant and was provided uncurated.

Trimming costs V 0 bases and J 4 bases, and their ends lie 13 bases apart. From the germline V gene, CDR1 is SGHRS and CDR2 is YFSETQ. The CDR3 starts with the cysteine, ends with the phenylalanine, and has 15 residues. Only the CDR3 part of the read is kept: 45 bases, read in frame from the first base. Whole blood was collected in K2EDTA tubes by collaborating institutions according to the institutions' own protocols. For TCRbeta analysis, collaborator samples were shipped as frozen whole blood, as isolated PBMCs, or as DNA extracted from either sample type. The sequenced sample was peripheral blood. The clonotype comes from a man at least 80 years old with acute or convalescent COVID-19. The chain is made from TRBV5-1 and TRBJ2-5; a weak D assignment points to TRBD2 (6 bases agree). The nucleotide sequence is given as TGCGCCAGCAGCTTGGCCGGGGGTAATGGAGAGACCCAGTACTTC. It codes for CASSLAGGNGETQYF.